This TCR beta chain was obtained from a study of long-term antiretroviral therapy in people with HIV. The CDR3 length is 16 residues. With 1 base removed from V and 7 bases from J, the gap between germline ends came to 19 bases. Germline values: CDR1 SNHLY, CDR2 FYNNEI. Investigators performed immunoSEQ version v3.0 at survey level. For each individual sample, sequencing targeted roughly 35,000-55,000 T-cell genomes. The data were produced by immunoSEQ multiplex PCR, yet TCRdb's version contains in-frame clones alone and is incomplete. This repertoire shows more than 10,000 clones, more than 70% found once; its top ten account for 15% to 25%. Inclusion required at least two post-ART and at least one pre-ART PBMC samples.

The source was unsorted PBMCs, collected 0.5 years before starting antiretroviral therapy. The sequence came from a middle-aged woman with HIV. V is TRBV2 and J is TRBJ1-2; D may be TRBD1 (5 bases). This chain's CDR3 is CASSEENGALRRGYTF. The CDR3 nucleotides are TGTGCCAGCAGTGAAGAAAACGGGGCCCTGAGACGTGGCTACACCTTC. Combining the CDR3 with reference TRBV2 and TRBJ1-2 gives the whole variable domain EPEVTQTPSHQVTQMGQEVILRCVPISNHLYFYWYRQILGQKVEFLVSFYNNEISEKSEIFDDQFSVERPDGSNFTLKIRSTKLEDSAMYFCASSEENGALRRGYTFGSGTRLTVV.